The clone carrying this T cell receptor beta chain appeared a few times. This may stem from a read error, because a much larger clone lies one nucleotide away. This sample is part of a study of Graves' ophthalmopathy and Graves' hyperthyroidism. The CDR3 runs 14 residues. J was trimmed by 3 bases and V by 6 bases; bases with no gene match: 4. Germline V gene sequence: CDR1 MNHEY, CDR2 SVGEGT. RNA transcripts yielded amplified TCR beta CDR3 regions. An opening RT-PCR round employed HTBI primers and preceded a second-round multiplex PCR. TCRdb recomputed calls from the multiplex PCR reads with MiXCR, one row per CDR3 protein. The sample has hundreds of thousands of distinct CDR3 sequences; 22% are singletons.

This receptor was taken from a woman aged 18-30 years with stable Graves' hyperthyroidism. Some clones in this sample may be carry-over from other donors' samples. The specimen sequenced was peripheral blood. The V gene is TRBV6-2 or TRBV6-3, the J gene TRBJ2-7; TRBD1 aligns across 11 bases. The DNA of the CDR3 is TGTGCCAGCAGACCGGGACAGGGGGTCTACGAGCAGTACTTC. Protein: CASRPGQGVYEQYF.